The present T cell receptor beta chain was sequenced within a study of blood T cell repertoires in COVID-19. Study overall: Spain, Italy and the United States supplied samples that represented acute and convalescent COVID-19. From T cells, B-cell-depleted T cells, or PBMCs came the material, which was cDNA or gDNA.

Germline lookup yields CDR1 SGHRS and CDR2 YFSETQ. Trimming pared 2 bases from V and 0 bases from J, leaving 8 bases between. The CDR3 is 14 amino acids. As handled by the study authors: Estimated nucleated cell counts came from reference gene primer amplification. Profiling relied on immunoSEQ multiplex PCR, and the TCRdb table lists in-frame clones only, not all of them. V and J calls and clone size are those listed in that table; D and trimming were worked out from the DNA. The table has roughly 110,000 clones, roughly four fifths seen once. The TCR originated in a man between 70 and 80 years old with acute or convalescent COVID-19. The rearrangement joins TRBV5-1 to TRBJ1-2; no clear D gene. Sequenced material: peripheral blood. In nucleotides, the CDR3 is TGCGCCAGCAGCTTCACTGAAGCTAACTATGGCTACACCTTC. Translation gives CASSFTEANYGYTF.